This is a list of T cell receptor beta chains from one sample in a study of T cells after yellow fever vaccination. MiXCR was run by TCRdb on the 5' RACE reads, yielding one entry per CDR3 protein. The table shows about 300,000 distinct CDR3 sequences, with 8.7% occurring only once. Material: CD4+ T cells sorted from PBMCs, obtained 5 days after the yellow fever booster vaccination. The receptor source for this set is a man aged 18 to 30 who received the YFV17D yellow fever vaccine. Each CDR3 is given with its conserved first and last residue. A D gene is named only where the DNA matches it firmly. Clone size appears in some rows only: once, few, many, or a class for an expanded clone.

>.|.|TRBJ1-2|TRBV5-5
TGTGCCAGCAGCCACAGTAGCTATGGCTACACCTTC
CASSHSSYGYTF
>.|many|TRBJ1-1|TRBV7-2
TGTGCCAGCAGCTTAGCGCTCCGGCGAGGGCCGGACACTGAAGCTTTCTTT
CASSLALRRGPDTEAFF
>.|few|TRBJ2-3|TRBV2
TGTGCCAGCACCTCTCTGCGGAGCACAGATACGCAGTATTTT
CASTSLRSTDTQYF
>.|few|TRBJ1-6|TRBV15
TGTGCCACCTCAAGCTCCTATAATTCACCCCTCCACTTT
CATSSSYNSPLHF
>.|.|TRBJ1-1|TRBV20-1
TGCAGTGCTTCTTCCAGGGAAGGCGTCCCTGAAGCTTTCTTT
CSASSREGVPEAFF
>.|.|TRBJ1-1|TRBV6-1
TGTGCCAGCAGCTGGGGGGCTGAAGCTTTCTTT
CASSWGAEAFF
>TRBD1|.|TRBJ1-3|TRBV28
TGTGCCAGCACCAGACCGGGACAGGGGGCACGGGCTGGAAACACCATATATTTT
CASTRPGQGARAGNTIYF
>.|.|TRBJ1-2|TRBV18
TGTGCCAGCTCATCGGAGACAGTTTCCTATGGCTACACCTTC
CASSSETVSYGYTF
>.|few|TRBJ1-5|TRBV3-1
TGTGCCAGCAGCCATACAGGGAGCAATCAGCCCCAGCATTTT
CASSHTGSNQPQHF
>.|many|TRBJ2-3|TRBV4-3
TGCGCCAGCAGCCAATTGCCAGGGCCCACAGATACGCAGTATTTT
CASSQLPGPTDTQYF
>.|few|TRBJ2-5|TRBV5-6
TGTGCCAGCAGGGGAATGGGGGTAGGGCAAGAGACCCAGTACTTC
CASRGMGVGQETQYF
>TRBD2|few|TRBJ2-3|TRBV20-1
TGCAGTGCTAGACGACTAGCGGGGGTGAACACAGATACGCAGTATTTT
CSARRLAGVNTDTQYF
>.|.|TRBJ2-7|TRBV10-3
TGTGCCATCAGTGTAAGGGGGATCGGGTACGAGCAGTACTTC
CAISVRGIGYEQYF
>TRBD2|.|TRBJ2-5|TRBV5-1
TGCGCCAGCAGCATAGCCGGGACTACGGAAGAGACCCAGTACTTC
CASSIAGTTEETQYF
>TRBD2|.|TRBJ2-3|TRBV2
TGTGCCAGCAGGAAGGGGACTAGCGGGGGGGTCAAATTCACAGATACGCAGTATTTT
CASRKGTSGGVKFTDTQYF
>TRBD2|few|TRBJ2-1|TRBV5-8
TGTGCCAGCAGCTGGGAGGGGTACAATGAGCAGTTCTTC
CASSWEGYNEQFF
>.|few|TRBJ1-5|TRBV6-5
TGTGCCAGCAGTTACTCAGCAGGGGCAAGCCAGCCCCAGCATTTT
CASSYSAGASQPQHF
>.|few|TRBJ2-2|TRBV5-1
TGCGCCAGCAGCTTAGGCAGCCACACCGGGGAGCTGTTTTTT
CASSLGSHTGELFF
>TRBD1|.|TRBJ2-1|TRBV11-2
TGTGCCAGCAGCCTACAGGGGACCGGCTACAATGAGCAGTTCTTC
CASSLQGTGYNEQFF
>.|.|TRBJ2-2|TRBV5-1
TGCGCCAGCAGCCCCGGGGGGCTTGACGGGGAGCTGTTTTTT
CASSPGGLDGELFF
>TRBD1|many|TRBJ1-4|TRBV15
TGTGCCACCAGCGACAGGGTGACTGAAAAACTGTTTTTT
CATSDRVTEKLFF
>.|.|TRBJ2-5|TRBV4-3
TGCGCCAGCAGCCAGGATGCCAGTGGTCCGGAGACCCAGTACTTC
CASSQDASGPETQYF
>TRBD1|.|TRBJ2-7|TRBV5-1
TGCGCCAGCAGCCCCTCAACTGGACAGGGGGGCTACGAGCAGTACTTC
CASSPSTGQGGYEQYF
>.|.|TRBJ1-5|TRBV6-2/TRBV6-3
TGTGCCAGTAAGGGCCCCAATCAGCCCCAGCATTTT
CASKGPNQPQHF
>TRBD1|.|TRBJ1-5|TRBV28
TGTGCCAGCAGTTCGACCGGGACAGGGAGCCCTCAGCCCCAGCATTTT
CASSSTGTGSPQPQHF
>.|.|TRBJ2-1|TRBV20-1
TGCAGTGCCGAGACGGTGGGCTACAATGAGCAGTTCTTC
CSAETVGYNEQFF
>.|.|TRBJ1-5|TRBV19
TGTGCCAGTAGTATTGCCCTCCGACAGCCCCAGCATTTT
CASSIALRQPQHF
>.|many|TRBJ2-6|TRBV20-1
TGCAGTGCCGGGGTGACGAGCTCTGGGGCCAACGTCCTGACTTTC
CSAGVTSSGANVLTF
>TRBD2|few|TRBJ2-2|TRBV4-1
TGCGCCAGCAGCCTAGAGGGAGGGGCGCACGGGGAGCTGTTTTTT
CASSLEGGAHGELFF
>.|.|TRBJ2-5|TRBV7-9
TGTGCCAGCAGCTTAGCCAGGGTCATACAAGAGACCCAGTACTTC
CASSLARVIQETQYF
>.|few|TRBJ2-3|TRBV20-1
TGCAGTGCTAGAGAACGCATATCAGATACGCAGTATTTT
CSARERISDTQYF
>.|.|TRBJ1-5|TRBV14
TGTGCCAGCAGCCAGGCAAGACACTTTAGCAATCAGCCCCAGCATTTT
CASSQARHFSNQPQHF
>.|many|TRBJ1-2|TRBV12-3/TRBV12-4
TGTGCCAGCAGTTCAGAACAGGGTTTTGGCTACACCTTC
CASSSEQGFGYTF
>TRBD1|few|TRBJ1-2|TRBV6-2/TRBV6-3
TGTGCCAGCGGGACCCCACAGGGGAAAAGGAATGGCTACACCTTC
CASGTPQGKRNGYTF
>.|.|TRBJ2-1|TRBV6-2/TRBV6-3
TGTGCCAGCAGTTACGATCGGGTCCATGAGCAGTTCTTC
CASSYDRVHEQFF
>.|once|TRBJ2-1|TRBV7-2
TGTGCCAGCAGCCCGAACAGGGATGGGGCACAAAGTGAGCAGTTCTTC
CASSPNRDGAQSEQFF
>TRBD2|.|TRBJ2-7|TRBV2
TGTGCCAGCGGACTAGCGGGGGAAAGGGCCTACGAGCAGTACTTC
CASGLAGERAYEQYF
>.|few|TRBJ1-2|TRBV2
TGTGCCAGCAGTCGAGACACCTATGGCTACACCTTC
CASSRDTYGYTF
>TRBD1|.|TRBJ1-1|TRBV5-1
TGCGCCAGCAGCTTTTCAATGACAGGGGCTAGGACTGAAGCTTTCTTT
CASSFSMTGARTEAFF
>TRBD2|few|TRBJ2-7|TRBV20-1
TGCAGTGCTAGCCCAGGGACTAGCGGGTTGTACGAGCAGTACTTC
CSASPGTSGLYEQYF
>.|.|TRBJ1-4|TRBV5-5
TGTGCCAGCAGCTTGTTGCGGGGGAAAGGTGAAAAACTGTTTTTT
CASSLLRGKGEKLFF
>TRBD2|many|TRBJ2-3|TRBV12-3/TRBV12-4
TGTGCCAGCAGTCCCCGGGGCGGGGGGGGGACAGATACGCAGTATTTT
CASSPRGGGGTDTQYF
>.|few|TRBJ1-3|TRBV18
TGTGCCAGCTCACCAAGGGACGGCGTCTCTGGAAACACCATATATTTT
CASSPRDGVSGNTIYF
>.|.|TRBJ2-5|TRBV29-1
TGCAGCGCCCGATGGTCTCTCTTGCAAGAGACCCAGTACTTC
CSARWSLLQETQYF
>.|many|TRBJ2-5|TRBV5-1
TGCGCCAGCAGGGGGCTAACGGGGCAAGAGACCCAGTACTTC
CASRGLTGQETQYF
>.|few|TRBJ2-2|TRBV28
TGTGCCAGCAGACGAGGGGGTACGAACACCGGGGAGCTGTTTTTT
CASRRGGTNTGELFF
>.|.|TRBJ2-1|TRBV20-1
TGCAGTGCATCGGACGGGAAGTCCTACAATGAGCAGTTCTTC
CSASDGKSYNEQFF
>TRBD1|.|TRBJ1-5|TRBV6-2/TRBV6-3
TGTGCCAGCAGCCTTCATCCGGGACAGGGAGTGGATCAGCCCCAGCATTTT
CASSLHPGQGVDQPQHF
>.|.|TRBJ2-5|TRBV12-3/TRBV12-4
TGTGCCAGCAGGCGCGGGGAATTGACCCAGTACTTC
CASRRGELTQYF
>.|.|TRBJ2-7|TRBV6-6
TGTGCCAGCAGTTACCGGGACGGCTACGAGCAGTACTTC
CASSYRDGYEQYF
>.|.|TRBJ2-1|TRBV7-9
TGTGCCAGCAGCCGGGAGAGGGGCAGTGAGCAGTTCTTC
CASSRERGSEQFF
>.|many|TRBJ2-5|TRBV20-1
TGCAGTGCTAGACCGGGACACCTCCAAGAGACCCAGTACTTC
CSARPGHLQETQYF
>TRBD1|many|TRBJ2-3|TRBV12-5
TGTGCTAGTGGGACTCATCCGGGACAGGGGGCGAGTACGCAGTATTTT
CASGTHPGQGASTQYF
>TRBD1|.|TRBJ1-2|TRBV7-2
TGTGCCAGCAGCCTACCCGGGGACAGCATAGTCTACACCTTC
CASSLPGDSIVYTF